A selection of T cell receptor beta chains follows, all from one sample in a study of T cell changes during pregnancy in multiple sclerosis. The data were produced by immunoSEQ multiplex PCR, yet TCRdb's version contains in-frame clones alone and is incomplete. The data show around 72,000 clones, about 90% seen once. The source material was CD4+ T cells from peripheral blood mononuclear cells, sampled before pregnancy. These receptors were collected from a female donor with multiple sclerosis, enrolled in a pregnancy study. Both conserved end residues are part of each CDR3. D genes are given only for firm matches.

J,D,V,CDR3
TRBJ2-5,TRBD2,TRBV27,CASSLASGGWETQYF
TRBJ1-2,-,TRBV2,CASVRGGGYTF
TRBJ1-5,TRBD1,TRBV28,CASSHVPGQGSNQPQHF
TRBJ2-5,-,TRBV30,CAWSVGGAETQYF
TRBJ1-2,-,TRBV21-1,CASSKEAGRANYGYTF
TRBJ2-5,-,TRBV30,CAWSGGPLETQYF
TRBJ1-1,TRBD1,TRBV27,CASVLLGTGFGAFF
TRBJ2-2,TRBD2,TRBV30,CAWSKTSVGTGELFF
TRBJ1-5,-,TRBV27,CASSLRGRGQPQHF
TRBJ2-5,TRBD1,TRBV29-1,CSVETGGMETQYF
TRBJ2-1,-,TRBV4-1,CASTNRAEHNEQFF
TRBJ2-7,TRBD2,TRBV6-1,CASTRYSGGYEQYF
TRBJ2-5,TRBD2,TRBV7-2,CASSQGTSGGQETQYF
TRBJ2-5,-,TRBV7-2,CASSQEDRLGTQYF
TRBJ2-7,-,TRBV6-5,CASRRDYEQYF
TRBJ1-2,-,TRBV28,CASSSGLSNYGYTF